This TCR beta chain was captured in a study of shared clonotypes between healthy human individuals. Overall study results and limits: Only blood was sampled, and tissue TCR repertoires likely differ from blood ones.

Germline V gene data show CDR1 as SNHLY and CDR2 as FYNNEI. V gave up 7 bases and J gave up 0 bases, with 4 bases separating them. The CDR3 extends over 13 amino acids. As regards this clone: Its antigen is unidentified.

Only in-frame clones appear in the TCRdb table, and some are missing; sequencing was by immunoSEQ multiplex PCR. The data show roughly 490,000 clones, around 80% seen once. The rearrangement links TRBV2 to TRBJ2-6; D is undetermined. The receptor was isolated from a woman in her thirties or forties in good health. Some clones in this sample may be carry-over from other donors' samples. Sample: PBMCs. The chain's CDR3 is CASKGSGANVLTF. The CDR3 bases are TGTGCCAGCAAGGGCTCTGGGGCCAACGTCCTGACTTTC.